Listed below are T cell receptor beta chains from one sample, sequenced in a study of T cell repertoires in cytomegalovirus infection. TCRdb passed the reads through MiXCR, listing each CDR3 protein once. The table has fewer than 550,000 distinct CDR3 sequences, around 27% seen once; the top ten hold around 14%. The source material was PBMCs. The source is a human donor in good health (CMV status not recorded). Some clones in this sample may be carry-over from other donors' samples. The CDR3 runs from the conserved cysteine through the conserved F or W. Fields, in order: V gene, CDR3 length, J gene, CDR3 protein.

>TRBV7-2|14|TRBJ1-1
CASSLAPRGDEAFF
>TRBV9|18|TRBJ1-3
CASSPRIGQPSSGNTIYF
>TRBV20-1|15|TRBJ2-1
CSARGRGQGGDEQFF
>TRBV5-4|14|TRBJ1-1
CASSLVRGPTEAFF
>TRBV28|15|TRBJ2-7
CASQGPGAISVEQYF
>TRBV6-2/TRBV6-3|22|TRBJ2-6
CASRRIRQGLLVGRSGANVLTF
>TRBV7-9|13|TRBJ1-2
CASWAEGPPGYTF
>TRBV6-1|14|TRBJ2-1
CASGHGGSYNEQFF
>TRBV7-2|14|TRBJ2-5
CASSLAPEGETQYF
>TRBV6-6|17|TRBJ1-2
CASNKRIRGRDTAGYTF
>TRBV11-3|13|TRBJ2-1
CASSLVPRHGQFF
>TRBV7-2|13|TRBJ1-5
CASSAYSNQPQHF
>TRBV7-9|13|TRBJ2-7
CASSLTGNDEQYF
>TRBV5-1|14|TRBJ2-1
CASSEQGGNNEQFF
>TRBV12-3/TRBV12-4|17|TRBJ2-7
CASSQGGSGIGSYEQYF
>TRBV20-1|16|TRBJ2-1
CSATLPGTSGRNEQFF
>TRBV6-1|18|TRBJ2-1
CASSEALLGQGLGNEQFF
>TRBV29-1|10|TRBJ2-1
CSVHSNEQFF
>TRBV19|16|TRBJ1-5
CASSVLGRNSNQPQHF
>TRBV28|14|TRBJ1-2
CASSGSQANYGYTF
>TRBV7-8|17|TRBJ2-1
CASSLGFRGSSYNEQFF
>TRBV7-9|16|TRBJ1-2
CASSLGGQGRPYGYTF
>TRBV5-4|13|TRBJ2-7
CASSTGVSYEQYF
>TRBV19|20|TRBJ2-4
CASTDPSGTGISLAKNIQYF
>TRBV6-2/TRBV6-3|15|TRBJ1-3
CASSRDGYSGNTIYF
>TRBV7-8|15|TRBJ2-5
CASSLNRDPLETQYF
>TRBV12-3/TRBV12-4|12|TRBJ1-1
CASSSGYTEAFF
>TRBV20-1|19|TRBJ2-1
CSARDPGTASGRVSNEQFF
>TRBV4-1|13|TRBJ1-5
CASSQADRPPQHF
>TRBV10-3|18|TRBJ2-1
CAISERQPSGRAGNEQFF
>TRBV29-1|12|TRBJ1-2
CSVRDQGYGYTF
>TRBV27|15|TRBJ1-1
CASSLSGQGGTEAFF
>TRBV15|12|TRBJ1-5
CATSRDGQPQHF
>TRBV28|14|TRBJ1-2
CASSLRLGADGYTF
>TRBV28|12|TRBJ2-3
CASSFGLDTQYF
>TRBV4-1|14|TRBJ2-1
CASSQKDSYNEQFF
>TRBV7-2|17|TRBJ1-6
CASSYRDSSSYNSPLHF
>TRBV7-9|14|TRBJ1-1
CASSRQEVNTEAFF
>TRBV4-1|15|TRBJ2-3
CASSQVDRMTDTQYF
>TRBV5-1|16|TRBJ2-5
CASSLIAGPYQETQYF
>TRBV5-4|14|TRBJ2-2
CASSLRQGAGELFF
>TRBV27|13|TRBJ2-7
CASSRDGPYEQYF
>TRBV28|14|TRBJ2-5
CASRPAGAGETQYF
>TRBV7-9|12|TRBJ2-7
CASSFAHYEQYF
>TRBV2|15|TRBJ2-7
CASRHAGTGTYEQYF
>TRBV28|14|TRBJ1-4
CASSPGQEDEKLFF
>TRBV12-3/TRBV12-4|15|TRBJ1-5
CASNTGQGFGQPQHF
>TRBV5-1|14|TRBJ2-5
CASSLEFSKETQYF
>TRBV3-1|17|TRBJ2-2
CASSPMTGYSSTGELFF
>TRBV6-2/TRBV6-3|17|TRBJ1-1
CASSYSLEGEGNTEAFF